The 16 T cell receptor beta chains in this list originate from one sample, sequenced in a study of CD8 T cells in ankylosing spondylitis. A single record per CDR3 protein comes from TCRdb applying MiXCR to the 5' RACE reads. This repertoire shows around 180,000 distinct CDR3 sequences, about 18% found once; its top ten account for around 4.5%. The sequencing sample was made of blood, either unsorted or a sorted T cell fraction (not recorded which). Receptors were obtained from a male donor aged 5 to 30 with ankylosing spondylitis or in good health (not recorded which).

J is TRBJ2-7 and V is TRBV10-3; either TRBD1 or TRBD2 may supply D (5 bases each). Germline loops: CDR1 ENHRY, CDR2 SYGVKD. This CDR3 has 12 residues. Trimming shortened V by 9 bases and J by 6 bases, and 15 bases separated the two germline ends. CDR3 residues: CAIGTALGEQYV. CDR3 nucleotide sequence: TGTGCCATAGGGACCGCCCTGGGCGAGCAGTACGTC.

There are many counts of this clonotype. The chain has TRBV5-1 and TRBJ2-7; D unresolved. Germline loops: CDR1 SGHRS, CDR2 YFSETQ. The CDR3 covers 15 residues. Trimming pared 3 bases from V and 7 bases from J, leaving 20 bases between. The CDR3 DNA sequence: TGCGCCAGCAGCTCTGCCGGGCGGTCCCTACTGGAGCAGTACGTC. As protein: CASSSAGRSLLEQYV.

In this sample, this clonotype turned up many times. The chain is built from TRBV20-1 and TRBJ1-1; TRBD1 is a possible D gene (5 bases). The ends were cut back, 1 base at V and 4 bases at J, with 16 bases in the middle. The CDR3 is 15 amino acids. Germline V CDR1 and CDR2: DFQATT, SNEGSKA (reference sequence). The CDR3 protein is CSARVESGGSTEAFF. CDR3 nucleotides: TGCAGTGCTAGAGTAGAATCGGGGGGAAGCACTGAAGCTTTCTTT.

The chain couples TRBV7-2 to TRBJ2-3; unclear D gene. This CDR3 spans 15 amino acids. Germline CDR1 and CDR2: SGHTA and FQGNSA. V dropped 1 base and J dropped 6 bases, with 14 bases sitting between them. The CDR3 protein is CASSLDGSGSDTQYF. CDR3 in DNA: TGTGCCAGCAGCTTAGACGGATCCGGGTCGGATACGCAGTATTTT.

The rearrangement uses TRBV4-3 and TRBJ2-1, with a weak D call TRBD2 (6 bases). This CDR3 contains 16 residues. Per the germline V gene, CDR1 is LGHNA and CDR2 is YSLEER. V was clipped by 4 bases and J by 3 bases, with 16 bases between them. CDR3 nucleotide sequence: TGCGCCAGCAGCCGCAAAGTCGGCGGGATCTACAATGAGCAGTTCTTC. The encoded protein is CASSRKVGGIYNEQFF.

This clonotype came up many times. The CDR3 DNA sequence: TGTGCCAGCAGAACAGGAGATGGCTACACCTTC. Protein product: CASRTGDGYTF. The chain joins TRBV12-3 or TRBV12-4 to TRBJ1-2, with a tentative D call TRBD1 (5 bases). The CDR3 loop spans 11 amino acids. Trimming took off 6 bases at V and 6 bases at J, with 8 bases between the two ends.

The table lists this clonotype with many counts. The chain is built from TRBV7-9 and TRBJ2-1; TRBD2 matches at 9 bases. The germline V gene has CDR1 SEHNR and CDR2 FQNEAQ (reference sequence). J gave up 7 bases and V 3 bases, and 13 bases lay outside the gene matches. The length of the CDR3 is 17 residues. The chain's CDR3 is CASSFPAGGRALNEQFF. In DNA form, the CDR3 reads TGTGCCAGCAGCTTCCCAGCTGGCGGGAGGGCCTTAAATGAGCAGTTCTTC.

This clonotype was detected ten times or more. The V gene is TRBV7-9, the J gene TRBJ2-5, with D possibly called TRBD1 or TRBD2 (5 bases each). The CDR3 is 17 amino acids. Trimming took 5 bases from V and 2 from J, leaving 21 bases between them. Germline values: CDR1 SEHNR, CDR2 FQNEAQ (reference sequence). CDR3 amino acids: CASSPLIPGPEQETQYF. CDR3 in DNA: TGTGCCAGCAGCCCCCTTATTCCGGGGCCCGAACAAGAGACCCAGTACTTC.

Ten or more counts support this clonotype. The V call is TRBV27, the J call TRBJ2-1; 8 nucleotides line up with TRBD1. CDR1 is MNHEY and CDR2 is SMNVEV in the germline V gene (reference sequence). The V gene end was trimmed by 3 bases and the J gene end by 9 bases; junction bases not matched to a gene: 7. The CDR3 is 14 amino acids. In DNA, the CDR3 is TGTGCCAGCAGTTTCCGGACAGGGTTCGGTGAGCAGTTCTTC. The encoded protein is CASSFRTGFGEQFF.

This clonotype was recorded many times. The rearrangement links TRBV6-1 to TRBJ2-4, with D hard to call. V was trimmed by 4 bases and J by 0 bases, leaving 10 bases between them. Germline CDR1 is MNHNS and CDR2 is SASEGT. This CDR3 region has 15 residues. The CDR3 sequence: CASSADVGAKNIQYF. The DNA of the CDR3 is TGTGCCAGCAGTGCGGACGTGGGAGCCAAAAACATTCAGTACTTC.

This clonotype has at least ten counts. V and J are TRBV5-1 and TRBJ1-1; D unclear. This CDR3 is 15 amino acids long. V was clipped by 3 bases and J by 1 base, with 13 bases between them. CDR1 is SGHRS, CDR2 YFSETQ, per germline. CDR3 coding DNA: TGCGCCAGCAGCTGGCAAGTCCCTGCGAACACTGAAGCTTTCTTT. Encoded protein: CASSWQVPANTEAFF.

This clonotype was seen once. The chain couples TRBV2 to TRBJ1-1; D is possibly TRBD1 (6 bases). The ends were cut back, 7 bases at V and 4 bases at J, with 16 bases in the middle. This CDR3 contains 14 residues. CDR1 is SNHLY and CDR2 is FYNNEI in the germline V gene. The CDR3 loop reads CASIWGAAGTEAFF. The CDR3 region has the DNA TGTGCCAGCATTTGGGGGGCCGCGGGCACTGAAGCTTTCTTT.

This clonotype was detected a few times. The V and J genes are TRBV5-6 and TRBJ2-2; D tentatively reads TRBD1 or TRBD2 (5 bases each). V lost 0 bases and J lost 6, with 15 bases in between. Germline-derived CDR1 and CDR2 are SGHDT and YYEEEE. CDR3 size: 16 residues. Written as DNA, the CDR3 is TGTGCCAGCAGCTTGGGGACGGGACCCAATTCCGGGGAGCTGTTTTTT. Protein sequence: CASSLGTGPNSGELFF.

This chain links TRBV29-1 with TRBJ2-1; no clear D gene. The V end was cut by 6 bases, the J end by 6 bases, with 15 bases between. The germline gives CDR1 SQVTM, CDR2 ANQGSEA. The CDR3 has 13 residues. Written as DNA, the CDR3 is TGCAGCGTCGGCAAACGGACGGTCAATGAGCAGTTCTTC. It specifies CSVGKRTVNEQFF.

This clonotype was seen ten or more times. The V gene is TRBV18, the J gene TRBJ2-2, with D tentatively TRBD2 (5 bases). This CDR3 contains 16 residues. V was trimmed by 3 bases and J by 0 bases, leaving 11 bases between them. Germline assignment: CDR1 KGHSH and CDR2 LQKENI. CDR3 sequence (DNA): TGTGCCAGCTCACCTCCTAACGGGGCGAACACCGGGGAGCTGTTTTTT. Translation: CASSPPNGANTGELFF.

This clonotype occurred many times. CDR3 loop: CSAAPLAKNIQYF. CDR3 bases: TGCAGTGCGGCCCCCCTAGCCAAAAACATTCAGTACTTC. V gene TRBV20-1 combines with J gene TRBJ2-4; D gene uncertain. This CDR3 comprises 13 residues. V lost 6 bases to trimming and J lost 0 bases, with 9 bases between them. Germline assignment: CDR1 DFQATT and CDR2 SNEGSKA (reference sequence).